This TCR beta chain was identified during a study of blood T cells in healthy people across ages. Study results and caveats: The recorded TCR beta diversity per million T cells decreased in a roughly linear manner with age. When set beside aged donors, long-lived donors presented more naive CD4+ cells and higher diversity.

On this clonotype: The antigen remains undetermined. Mismatch with germline at one junction end may stem from a read error.

This CDR3 region has 16 residues. From germline, CDR1 is MNHNS and CDR2 SASEGT. Caucasian individuals from Russia who were healthy and aged roughly 6 to 95 acted as donors. Collection of 8.5 to 10 milliliters of peripheral blood was performed for each donor. A second about 7 to 12 cycle PCR used barcoded and J-beta primers. A single record per CDR3 protein comes from TCRdb applying MiXCR to the 5' RACE reads. This table has 1.4 million to 1.5 million distinct CDR3 sequences, roughly 40% appearing once. Sequencing was done on a sample of blood. The chain carries TRBV6-1 and TRBJ2-1; the D is unclear. This clonotype originated in a woman aged 18-29 years in good health. Here the CDR3 DNA reads TGTGCCAGCAGTGGTCTCGCACCAAAATCCTACAACGAGCAGTTCTTC. Translating gives CASSGLAPKSYNEQFF.